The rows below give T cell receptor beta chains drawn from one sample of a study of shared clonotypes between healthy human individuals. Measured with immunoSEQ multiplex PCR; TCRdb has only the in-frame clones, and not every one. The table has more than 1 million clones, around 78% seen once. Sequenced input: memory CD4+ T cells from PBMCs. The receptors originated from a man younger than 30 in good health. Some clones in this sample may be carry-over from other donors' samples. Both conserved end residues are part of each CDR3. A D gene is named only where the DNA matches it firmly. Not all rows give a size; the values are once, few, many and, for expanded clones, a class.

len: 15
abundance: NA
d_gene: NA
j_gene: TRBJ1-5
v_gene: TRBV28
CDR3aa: CASSLGGWEHQPQHF
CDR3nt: TGTGCCAGCAGTTTAGGGGGATGGGAACATCAGCCCCAGCATTTT

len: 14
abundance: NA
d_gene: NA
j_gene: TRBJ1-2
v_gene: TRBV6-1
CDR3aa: CASTLGGANYGYTF
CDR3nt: TGTGCCAGCACTTTGGGCGGGGCTAACTATGGCTACACCTTC

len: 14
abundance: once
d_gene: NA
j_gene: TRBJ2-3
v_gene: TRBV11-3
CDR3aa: CASSLFGEADTQYF
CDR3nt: TGTGCCAGCAGCTTATTCGGGGAGGCAGATACGCAGTATTTT

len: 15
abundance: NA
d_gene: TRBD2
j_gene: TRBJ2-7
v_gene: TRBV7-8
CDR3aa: CASSPSSGLSYEQYF
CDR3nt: TGTGCCAGCAGCCCCTCTAGCGGCCTCTCCTACGAGCAGTACTTC

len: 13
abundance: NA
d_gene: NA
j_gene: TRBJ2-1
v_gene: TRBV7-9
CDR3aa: CASSFGTTNEQFF
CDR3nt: TGTGCCAGCAGCTTCGGTACAACTAATGAGCAGTTCTTC

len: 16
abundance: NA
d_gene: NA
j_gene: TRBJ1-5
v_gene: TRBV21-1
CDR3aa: CASSKMGTDSNQPQHF
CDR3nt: TGTGCCAGCAGCAAAATGGGGACAGATAGCAATCAGCCCCAGCATTTT

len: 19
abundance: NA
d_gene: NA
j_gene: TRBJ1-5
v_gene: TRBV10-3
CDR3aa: CAISEVGNLGQDRNQPQHF
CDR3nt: TGTGCCATCAGTGAAGTCGGTAATTTGGGGCAGGATAGGAATCAGCCCCAGCATTTT

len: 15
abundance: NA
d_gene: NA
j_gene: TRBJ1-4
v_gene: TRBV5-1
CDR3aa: CASSLLGTRDEKLFF
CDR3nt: TGCGCCAGCAGCTTGCTCGGGACAAGGGATGAAAAACTGTTTTTT

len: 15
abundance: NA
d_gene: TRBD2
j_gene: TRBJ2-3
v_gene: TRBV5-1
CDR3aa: CASSLAAGATDTQYF
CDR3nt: TGCGCCAGCAGCTTGGCGGCGGGAGCCACAGATACGCAGTATTTT

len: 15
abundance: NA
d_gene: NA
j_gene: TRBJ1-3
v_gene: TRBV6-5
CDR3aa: CASGPRHSSGNTIYF
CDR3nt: TGTGCCAGCGGACCACGACACTCCTCTGGAAACACCATATATTTT

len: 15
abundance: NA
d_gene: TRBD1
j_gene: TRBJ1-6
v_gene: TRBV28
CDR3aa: CASSSEQGTGGPLHF
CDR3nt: TGTGCCAGCAGTTCGGAACAGGGGACAGGGGGGCCCCTCCACTTT

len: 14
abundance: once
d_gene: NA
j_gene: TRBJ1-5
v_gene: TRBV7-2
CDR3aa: CASRNRAGNQPQHF
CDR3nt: TGTGCCAGCAGGAACAGGGCGGGCAATCAGCCCCAGCATTTT

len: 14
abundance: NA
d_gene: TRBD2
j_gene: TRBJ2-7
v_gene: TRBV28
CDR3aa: CASGPRSGTYEQYF
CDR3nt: TGTGCCAGCGGCCCCCGTAGCGGGACCTACGAGCAGTACTTC

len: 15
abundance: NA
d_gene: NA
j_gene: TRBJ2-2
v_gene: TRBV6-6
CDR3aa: CASTTAQTNTGELFF
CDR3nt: TGTGCCAGCACCACCGCACAGACCAACACCGGGGAGCTGTTTTTT

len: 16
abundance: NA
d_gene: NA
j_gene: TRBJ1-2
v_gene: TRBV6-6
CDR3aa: CASSSGGGSVGYGYTF
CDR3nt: TGTGCCAGCAGTTCTGGGGGGGGCAGCGTCGGCTATGGCTACACCTTC

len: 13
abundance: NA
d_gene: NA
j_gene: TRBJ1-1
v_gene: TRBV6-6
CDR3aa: CASSYAENTEAFF
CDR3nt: TGTGCCAGCAGTTACGCAGAGAACACTGAAGCTTTCTTT

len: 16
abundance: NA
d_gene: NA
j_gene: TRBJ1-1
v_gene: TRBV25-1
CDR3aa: CASSEYPGSGDGEAFF
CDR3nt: TGTGCCAGCAGTGAATATCCCGGGAGTGGGGACGGTGAAGCTTTCTTT

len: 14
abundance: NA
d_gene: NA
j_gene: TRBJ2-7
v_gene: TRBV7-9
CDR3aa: CASSLRDSVYEQYF
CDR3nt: TGTGCCAGCAGCCTCCGGGACTCGGTCTACGAGCAGTACTTC

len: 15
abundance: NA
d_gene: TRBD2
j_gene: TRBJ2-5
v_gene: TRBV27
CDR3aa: CASSFRLAGVETQYF
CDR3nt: TGTGCCAGCAGTTTCAGGCTAGCGGGAGTAGAGACCCAGTACTTC

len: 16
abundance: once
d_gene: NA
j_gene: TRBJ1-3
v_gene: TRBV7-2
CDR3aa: CASSGWGAAGGNTIYF
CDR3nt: TGTGCCAGCAGCGGATGGGGGGCTGCAGGCGGAAACACCATATATTTT

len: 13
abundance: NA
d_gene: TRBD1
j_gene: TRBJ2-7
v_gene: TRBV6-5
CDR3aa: CASSFWTGSEQYF
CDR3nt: TGTGCCAGCAGCTTCTGGACAGGGAGCGAGCAGTACTTC

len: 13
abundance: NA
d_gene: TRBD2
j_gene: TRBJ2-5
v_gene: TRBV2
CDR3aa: CASTGEGQKTQYF
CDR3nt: TGTGCCAGCACGGGGGAGGGCCAAAAGACCCAGTACTTC

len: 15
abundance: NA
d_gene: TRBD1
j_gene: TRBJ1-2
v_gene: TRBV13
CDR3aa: CASSLSRGQGGGYTF
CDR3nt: TGTGCCAGCAGCCTGAGTAGGGGACAGGGTGGAGGCTACACCTTC

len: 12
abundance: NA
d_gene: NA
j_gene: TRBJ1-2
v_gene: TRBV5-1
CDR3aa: CASSSQGDGYTF
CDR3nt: TGCGCCAGCAGCTCACAGGGTGACGGCTACACCTTC

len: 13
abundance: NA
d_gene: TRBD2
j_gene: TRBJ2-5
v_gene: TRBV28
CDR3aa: CASRMGGRETQYF
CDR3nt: TGTGCCAGCCGAATGGGGGGGAGAGAGACCCAGTACTTC

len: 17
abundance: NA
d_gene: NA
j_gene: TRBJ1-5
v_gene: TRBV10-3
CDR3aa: CAISERPPGEANQPQHF
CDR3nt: TGTGCCATCAGTGAACGGCCGCCCGGGGAGGCCAATCAGCCCCAGCATTTT

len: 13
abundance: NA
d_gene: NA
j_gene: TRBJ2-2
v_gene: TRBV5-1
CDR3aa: CASSFELAGELFF
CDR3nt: TGCGCCAGCAGCTTCGAGTTAGCCGGGGAGCTGTTTTTT

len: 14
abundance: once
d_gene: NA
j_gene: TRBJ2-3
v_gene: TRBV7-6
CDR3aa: CASSFLGPEGSQYF
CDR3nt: TGTGCCAGCAGCTTTCTGGGACCCGAGGGGTCGCAGTATTTT

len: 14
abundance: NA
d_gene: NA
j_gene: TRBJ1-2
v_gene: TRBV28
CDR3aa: CASSLAARVHGYTF
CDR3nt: TGTGCCAGCAGTTTAGCGGCCAGGGTTCATGGCTACACCTTC

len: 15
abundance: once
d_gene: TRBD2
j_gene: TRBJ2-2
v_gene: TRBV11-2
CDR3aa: CASSFSGGGTGELFF
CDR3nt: TGTGCCAGCAGCTTTTCGGGCGGGGGGACCGGGGAGCTGTTTTTT

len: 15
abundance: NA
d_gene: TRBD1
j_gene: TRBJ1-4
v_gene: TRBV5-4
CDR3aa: CASSLGGQGAEKLFF
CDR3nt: TGTGCCAGCAGCCTAGGGGGACAGGGGGCTGAAAAACTGTTTTTT

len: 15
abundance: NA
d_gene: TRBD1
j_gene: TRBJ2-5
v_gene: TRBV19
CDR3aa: CASRLGQGKFETQYF
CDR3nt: TGTGCCAGTAGGCTGGGACAGGGGAAGTTTGAGACCCAGTACTTC

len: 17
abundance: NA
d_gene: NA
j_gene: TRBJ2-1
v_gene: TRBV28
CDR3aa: CASSRDGKPLTGNEQFF
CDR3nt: TGTGCCAGCAGTCGGGACGGGAAACCACTTACAGGGAATGAGCAGTTCTTC

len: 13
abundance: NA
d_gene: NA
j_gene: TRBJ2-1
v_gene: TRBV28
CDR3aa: CASSRYSYNEQFF
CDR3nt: TGTGCCAGCAGCCGCTACAGCTACAATGAGCAGTTCTTC

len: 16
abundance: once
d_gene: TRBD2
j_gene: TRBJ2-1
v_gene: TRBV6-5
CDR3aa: CASSSLGLAGHNEQFF
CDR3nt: TGTGCCAGCAGTTCCCTAGGACTAGCGGGACACAATGAGCAGTTCTTC

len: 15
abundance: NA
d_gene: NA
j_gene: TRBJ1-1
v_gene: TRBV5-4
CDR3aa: CASSLGGRGRVEAFF
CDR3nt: TGTGCCAGCAGCTTGGGAGGCAGGGGACGGGTTGAAGCTTTCTTT

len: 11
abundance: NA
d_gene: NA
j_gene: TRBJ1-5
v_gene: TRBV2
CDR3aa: CASSPGRAQHF
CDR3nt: TGTGCCAGCAGCCCTGGAAGAGCCCAGCATTTT

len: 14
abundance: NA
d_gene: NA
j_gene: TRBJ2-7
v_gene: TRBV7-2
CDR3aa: CASSSRTESYEQYF
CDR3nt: TGTGCCAGCAGTTCTAGAACGGAATCCTACGAGCAGTACTTC

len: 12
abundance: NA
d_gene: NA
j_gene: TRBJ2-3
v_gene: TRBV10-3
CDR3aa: CAISEAGDTQYF
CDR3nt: TGTGCCATCAGCGAAGCGGGAGATACGCAGTATTTT

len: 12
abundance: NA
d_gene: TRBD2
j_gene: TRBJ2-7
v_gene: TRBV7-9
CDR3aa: CASSSSGPEQYF
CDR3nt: TGTGCCAGCAGCTCTAGCGGACCCGAGCAGTACTTC

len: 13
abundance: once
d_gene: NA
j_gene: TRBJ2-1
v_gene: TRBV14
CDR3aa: CASSQDLRGEQFF
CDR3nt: TGTGCCAGCAGCCAAGATCTTAGGGGTGAGCAGTTCTTC

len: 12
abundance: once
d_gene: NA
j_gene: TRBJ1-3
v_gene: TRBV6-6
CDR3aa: CASSLGGNTIYF
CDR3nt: TGTGCCAGCAGTTTGGGAGGAAACACCATATATTTT

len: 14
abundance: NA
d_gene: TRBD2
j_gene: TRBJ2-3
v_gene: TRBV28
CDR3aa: CAGGTSGYTDAQYF
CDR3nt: TGTGCCGGGGGGACTAGCGGGTACACAGATGCGCAGTATTTT

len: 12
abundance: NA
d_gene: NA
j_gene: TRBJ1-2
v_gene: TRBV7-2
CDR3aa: CASSTDLGGYTF
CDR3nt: TGTGCCAGCAGCACGGACTTGGGGGGCTACACCTTC

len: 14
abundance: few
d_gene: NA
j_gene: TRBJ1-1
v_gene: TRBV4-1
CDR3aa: CASSQDRGDGEAFF
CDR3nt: TGCGCCAGCAGCCAAGATCGAGGGGACGGTGAAGCTTTCTTT